These 4 T cell receptor beta chains were all obtained from the same sample, sequenced in a study of shared clonotypes between healthy human individuals. Here immunoSEQ multiplex PCR was the method, and the copy in TCRdb shows in-frame clones only, minus some. The sample has more than 550,000 clones; about 90% are singletons. Terminally differentiated effector memory CD45RA+ cells were excluded by CCR7 positive selection of CD45RO-negative cells. Input material: naive CD8+ T cells sorted from blood. These receptors came from a man aged 25 to 45 in good health.

This chain connects TRBV7-2 to TRBJ1-1, with D uncertain. This CDR3 has 14 amino acids. Germline values: CDR1 SGHTA, CDR2 FQGNSA. Trimming pared 3 bases from V and 2 bases from J, leaving 10 bases between. This chain's CDR3 is CASSFAQPNTEAFF. CDR3 nucleotides: TGTGCCAGCAGCTTTGCACAGCCAAACACTGAAGCTTTCTTT.

This chain uses TRBV10-3 with TRBJ2-1; the D call may be TRBD1 or TRBD2 (7 bases each). Germline V gives CDR1 ENHRY, CDR2 SYGVKD. V was cut by 0 bases and J by 1 base, with 13 bases left in between. The CDR3 has 17 residues. CDR3 protein: CAISESGEGQSYNEQFF. The CDR3 bases are TGTGCCATCAGTGAGTCGGGGGAGGGACAGTCCTACAATGAGCAGTTCTTC.

The chain is built from TRBV28 and TRBJ2-7; D possibly corresponds to TRBD2 (5 bases). V was clipped by 6 bases and J by 7 bases, with 10 bases between them. This CDR3 has 11 amino acids. The germline gives CDR1 MDHEN, CDR2 SYDVKM. CDR3 sequence reads: CASSSLGEQYF. The CDR3 DNA follows: TGTGCCAGCAGCTCACTAGGGGAGCAGTACTTC.

Turning to this clone: The same CDR3 arises from other DNA sequences in this sample as well. The chain employs TRBV7-9 and TRBJ2-1; tentative D call: TRBD1 (6 bases). Germline V gene sequence: CDR1 SEHNR, CDR2 FQNEAQ (reference sequence). The CDR3 is made up of 12 amino acids. Trimming pared 1 base from V and 8 bases from J, leaving 6 bases between. In nucleotides, the CDR3 is TGTGCCAGCAGCTTAGAGGGGGATGAGCAGTTCTTC. Translation gives CASSLEGDEQFF.